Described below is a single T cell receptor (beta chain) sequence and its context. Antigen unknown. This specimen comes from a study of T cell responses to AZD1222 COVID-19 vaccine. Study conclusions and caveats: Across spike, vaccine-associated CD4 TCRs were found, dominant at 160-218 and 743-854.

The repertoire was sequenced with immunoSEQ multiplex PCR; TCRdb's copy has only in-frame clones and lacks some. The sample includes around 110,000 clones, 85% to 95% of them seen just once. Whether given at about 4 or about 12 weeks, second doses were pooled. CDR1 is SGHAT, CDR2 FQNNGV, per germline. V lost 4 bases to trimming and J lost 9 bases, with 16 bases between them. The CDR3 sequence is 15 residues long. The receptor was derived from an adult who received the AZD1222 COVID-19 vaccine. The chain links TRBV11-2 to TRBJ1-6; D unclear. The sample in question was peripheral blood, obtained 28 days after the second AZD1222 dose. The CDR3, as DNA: TGTGCCAGCAGCTCCTCCGGGTATGAGGGTTCACCCCTCCACTTT. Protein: CASSSSGYEGSPLHF.